Shown below are 21 T cell receptor beta chains from a single sample sequenced in a study of T cell responses to AZD1222 COVID-19 vaccine. The table came from immunoSEQ multiplex PCR; TCRdb's copy has only in-frame clones and leaves some out. The sample carries 150,000 or so clones, over 75% recorded once. Material: peripheral blood, obtained on day 0 of AZD1222 vaccination. The receptor source for this set is an adult in good health.

The J gene is TRBJ1-5, the V gene TRBV19, with D possibly being TRBD1 (5 bases). Germline CDR1 LNHDA, CDR2 SQIVND (reference sequence). This CDR3 comprises 15 residues. Trimming left V 0 bases short and J 7 bases short, with 13 bases between. In DNA, the CDR3 is TGTGCCAGTAGTATAGATGAGGGGAGGGGACAGCCCCAGCATTTT. It yields the protein CASSIDEGRGQPQHF.

This clone showed up just a few times. This chain joins TRBV7-6 and TRBJ2-7; tentatively, D is TRBD1 (6 bases). The CDR3 is 11 amino acids. Germline V CDR1 and CDR2: SGHVS, FNYEAQ. Trimming shortened V by 4 bases and J by 6 bases, and 7 bases separated the two germline ends. CDR3 amino acids: CASSSGVEQYF. CDR3 in DNA: TGTGCCAGCAGCTCAGGGGTCGAGCAGTACTTC.

The V call is TRBV7-9, the J call TRBJ1-1, with 8 nucleotides matching TRBD1. CDR3 size: 11 residues. With V trimmed by 8 bases and J by 6 bases, 2 bases remained unmatched. Per the germline V gene, CDR1 is SEHNR and CDR2 is FQNEAQ (reference sequence). The CDR3 bases are TGTGCCAGCGGGACAGGACCTGAAGCTTTCTTT. Its translation: CASGTGPEAFF.

The chain has TRBV6-5 and TRBJ1-2, with TRBD1 identical over 7 bases. The CDR3 spans 13 residues. The V and J ends lost 4 bases and 8 bases, in that order; junction bases with no gene match: 7. CDR1 and CDR2 from the germline V gene are MNHEY and SVGAGI. The CDR3 spells CASSFRQGGGYTF. Written as DNA, the CDR3 is TGTGCCAGCAGTTTTAGACAGGGCGGGGGCTACACCTTC.

The chain employs TRBV15 and TRBJ1-2; 7 bases are shared with TRBD1. From germline, CDR1 is LNHNV and CDR2 YYDKDF (reference sequence). This CDR3 has 13 amino acids. Unmatched junction bases numbered 3, after V lost 0 bases and J lost 8 bases. CDR3 protein: CATSRDPGGGYTF. CDR3 DNA: TGTGCCACCAGCAGAGACCCAGGGGGAGGCTACACCTTC.

The chain uses TRBV5-6 and TRBJ1-2; possible D gene TRBD1, 5 bases. The CDR3 covers 16 residues. The germline V gene encodes CDR1 SGHDT and CDR2 YYEEEE. Between the trimmed V and J ends, which lost 4 bases and 2 bases, there was a span of 18 bases. The CDR3 is CASSKGGAGYNYGYTF. DNA of the CDR3: TGTGCCAGCAGCAAAGGCGGGGCAGGATACAACTATGGCTACACCTTC. Based on the CDR3 plus reference TRBV5-6 and TRBJ1-2, the full variable domain is DAGVTQSPTHLIKTRGQQVTLRCSPKSGHDTVSWYQQALGQGPQFIFQYYEEEERQRGNFPDRFSGHQFPNYSSELNVNALLLGDSALYLCASSKGGAGYNYGYTFGSGTRLTVV.

This clone appeared a single time. The J gene is TRBJ1-1, the V gene TRBV5-1, with D possibly being TRBD1 (5 bases). CDR3 length: 15 amino acids. V was cut by 6 bases and J by 6 bases, with 21 bases left in between. CDR1 is SGHRS, CDR2 YFSETQ, per germline. CDR3 sequence reads: CASKNEGMGTSEAFF. The CDR3 region has the DNA TGCGCCAGCAAAAACGAGGGAATGGGGACCTCTGAAGCTTTCTTT.

The chain uses TRBV3-1 (or the pseudogene TRBV3-2) and TRBJ2-5; tentatively, D is TRBD2 (6 bases). The CDR3 contains 14 residues. CDR1 LGHDT and CDR2 YNNKEL come from the germline V gene (reference sequence). Trimming took off 4 bases at V and 3 bases at J, with 12 bases between the two ends. The CDR3 region is CASSPSWGEETQYF. CDR3 in DNA: TGTGCCAGCAGCCCATCGTGGGGGGAAGAGACCCAGTACTTC.

For this clone: With only one base between it and a far larger clone, this is likely a read error. The chain is built from TRBV2 and TRBJ2-2, with TRBD2 matching over 10 bases. Germline CDR1 reads SNHLY; CDR2 reads FYNNEI. This CDR3 is built from 15 residues. With V trimmed by 4 bases and J by 1 base, 0 bases remained unmatched. The CDR3 DNA sequence: TGTGCCAGCAGTGGACTAGCGGGGAACACCGGGGAGCTGTTTTTT. Translating it yields CASSGLAGNTGELFF.

This chain joins TRBV5-6 and TRBJ2-1; perhaps TRBD2 as D (5 bases). The V gene's germline CDR1 is SGHDT and CDR2 YYEEEE. Trimming left V 2 bases short and J 7 bases short, with 16 bases between. The CDR3 totals 15 residues. The CDR3 spells CASSFGVIAINEQFF. CDR3 nucleotide sequence: TGTGCCAGCAGCTTCGGGGTAATAGCGATTAATGAGCAGTTCTTC.

The genes are TRBV5-6 and TRBJ1-2, with D perhaps matching TRBD1 (5 bases). CDR3 length: 12 residues. CDR1 is SGHDT and CDR2 is YYEEEE in the germline V gene. V was clipped by 0 bases and J by 8 bases, with 8 bases between them. The CDR3 region has the DNA TGTGCCAGCAGCTTGGCCCGGGGGGGCTACACCTTC. Translating gives CASSLARGGYTF.

For this clone: The junction departs from the called germline gene at one end, perhaps through a read error. This chain uses TRBV5-1 with TRBJ1-4, with TRBD1 as a possible D gene (5 bases). Germline CDR1 is SGHRS and CDR2 is YFSETQ. There are 14 residues in the CDR3. In DNA form, the CDR3 reads TGCGCCTGCAGTGAGCGGACACTATATGAAAAACTGTTTTTT. The encoded protein is CACSERTLYEKLFF.

The rearrangement links TRBV25-1 to TRBJ1-2, with D possibly matching TRBD1 (5 bases). Per germline, CDR1 MGHDK and CDR2 SYGVNS. Trimming removed 6 bases at V and 4 bases at J, with 15 bases between. The CDR3 consists of 14 residues. As DNA, the CDR3 is TGTGCCAGCAGCCCGGGACGGAGAACCTATGGCTACACCTTC. Its translation: CASSPGRRTYGYTF.

The rearrangement joins TRBV11-2 to TRBJ1-5; a possible D gene is TRBD1 (5 bases). This CDR3 region has 17 residues. In germline, CDR1 is SGHAT, CDR2 FQNNGV. V was pared by 0 bases and J by 4 bases, with 16 bases between. CDR3 protein: CASSLESGTVANQPQHF. DNA for the CDR3: TGTGCCAGCAGCTTAGAGTCAGGGACGGTAGCAAATCAGCCCCAGCATTTT. The variable domain in full, with the rest retrieved from reference TRBV11-2 and TRBJ1-5, is EAGVAQSPRYKIIEKRQSVAFWCNPISGHATLYWYQQILGQGPKLLIQFQNNGVVDDSQLPKDRFSAERLKGVDSTLKIQPAKLEDSAVYLCASSLESGTVANQPQHFGDGTRLSIL.

The chain couples TRBV28 to TRBJ2-7; 8 nucleotides line up with TRBD1. Germline CDR1 and CDR2: MDHEN and SYDVKM. There are 13 residues in the CDR3. V lost 6 bases, J lost 6 bases, and 7 bases stayed unmatched. The CDR3 is CASRSGGRGEQYF. The CDR3 nucleotides read TGTGCCAGCAGATCAGGGGGCCGGGGCGAGCAGTACTTC.

This chain links TRBV13 with TRBJ1-2; no clear D gene. CDR1 is PRHDT, CDR2 FYEKMQ, per germline (reference sequence). The CDR3 is 14 amino acids. The ends were cut back, 3 bases at V and 0 bases at J, with 8 bases in the middle. CDR3 protein: CASSFKVSNYGYTF. The CDR3 nucleotides are TGTGCCAGCAGCTTTAAAGTTTCTAACTATGGCTACACCTTC.

V is TRBV28 and J is TRBJ2-7; D is possibly TRBD1 (5 bases). The CDR3 totals 13 residues. V lost 5 bases to trimming and J lost 0 bases, with 8 bases between them. Per the germline V gene, CDR1 is MDHEN and CDR2 is SYDVKM. The chain's CDR3 is CASSAQDSYEQYF. In DNA, the CDR3 is TGTGCCAGCAGTGCACAGGACTCCTACGAGCAGTACTTC.

The chain links TRBV19 to TRBJ2-1; 7 bases agree with TRBD2. Unmatched junction bases numbered 15, after V lost 0 bases and J lost 10 bases. This CDR3 has 17 amino acids. Germline V gene lookup returns CDR1 LNHDA and CDR2 SQIVND (reference sequence). Here the CDR3 DNA reads TGTGCCAGTAGTATAGATCTAGGACTAGGTATGCGTGGAGAGCAGTTCTTC. Its protein is CASSIDLGLGMRGEQFF.

This clone was seen a few times. J is TRBJ2-7 and V is TRBV5-1; the match to TRBD1 covers 11 bases. Per germline, CDR1 SGHRS and CDR2 YFSETQ. The trim removed 4 bases at V and 7 bases at J, leaving 7 bases unmatched. This CDR3 comprises 14 residues. CDR3: CASSGRTGGSEQYF. For the CDR3, the DNA is TGCGCCAGCAGCGGACGGACAGGGGGCAGTGAGCAGTACTTC.

This rearrangement joins TRBV24-1 to TRBJ1-2, with D tentatively TRBD1 (6 bases). Germline CDR1 KGHDR, CDR2 SFDVKD. The length of the CDR3 is 15 residues. Trimming removed 6 bases from V and 0 bases from J, with 13 bases in between. This CDR3 is CATSLGAPANYGYTF. The CDR3 DNA follows: TGTGCCACCAGTCTGGGGGCCCCGGCTAACTATGGCTACACCTTC.

V gene TRBV7-2 combines with J gene TRBJ2-3; D uncertain. The CDR3 extends over 18 amino acids. V lost 0 bases, J lost 6 bases, and 22 bases lay in between. Germline V gene sequence: CDR1 SGHTA, CDR2 FQGNSA. The CDR3 reads CASSLAVWNSPRSDTQYF. CDR3 DNA sequence: TGTGCCAGCAGCTTAGCGGTGTGGAACTCTCCACGATCGGATACGCAGTATTTT.